The 32 T cell receptor beta chains below were found in one sample sequenced in a study of control samples from healthy donors and cancer patients. Sequencing used immunoSEQ multiplex PCR; TCRdb keeps in-frame clones, though not all of them. Altogether about 90,000 clones are present, over 75% being singletons, with the ten largest covering less than 4.5%. Sequencing was performed on blood. The receptors originated from a woman aged 18-29 years in good health.

The rearrangement uses TRBV6-4 and TRBJ1-2; 8 positions match TRBD1. The CDR3 consists of 17 residues. Germline lookup yields CDR1 MRHNA and CDR2 SNTAGT. Losses at the gene ends were 0 bases for V and 6 bases for J; bases not matched to a gene: 12. CDR3 residues: CASSDSEGTGKGNGYTF. CDR3 DNA sequence: TGTGCCAGCAGTGACTCAGAGGGGACAGGAAAAGGAAATGGCTACACCTTC.

The genes are TRBV4-1 and TRBJ2-7; D gene ambiguous. V was pared by 1 base and J by 0 bases, with 7 bases between. The CDR3 extends over 14 amino acids. Germline CDR1 reads MGHRA; CDR2 reads YSYEKL. The CDR3 bases are TGCGCCAGCAGCCAAGTAAGCAGCTCCTACGAGCAGTACTTC. Translating gives CASSQVSSSYEQYF.

V usage is TRBV15 and J usage is TRBJ2-2; maybe TRBD2 (5 bases). Trimming removed 2 bases at V and 7 bases at J, with 11 bases between. Germline CDR1 is LNHNV and CDR2 is YYDKDF (reference sequence). CDR3 length: 14 amino acids. This CDR3 is CATSRYLEGGELFF. The CDR3 DNA follows: TGTGCCACCAGCAGATACCTAGAGGGCGGGGAGCTGTTTTTT.

This clone appeared once. The chain combines TRBV6-1 with TRBJ2-7; 9 bases match TRBD1. This CDR3 is 16 amino acids long. Germline-derived CDR1 and CDR2 are MNHNS and SASEGT. V was clipped by 2 bases and J by 3 bases; unmatched bases: 8. CDR3 in amino acids: CASSELAGQGGYEQYF. The CDR3 coding sequence is TGTGCCAGCAGTGAACTCGCGGGACAGGGTGGCTACGAGCAGTACTTC.

The V gene is TRBV18, the J gene TRBJ2-2; 7 bases match TRBD1. CDR1 is KGHSH and CDR2 is LQKENI in the germline V gene. V lost 4 bases, J lost 1 base, and 3 bases stayed unmatched. This CDR3 has 15 residues. The CDR3 coding sequence is TGTGCCAGCTCACACGGGACAGAGAACACCGGGGAGCTGTTTTTT. Translating it yields CASSHGTENTGELFF.

This clone was observed once. The J gene is TRBJ2-7, the V gene TRBV6-5; weak D call: TRBD2 (8 bases). This CDR3 is built from 15 residues. Germline V gene lookup returns CDR1 MNHEY and CDR2 SVGAGI. V was pared by 6 bases and J by 1 base, with 16 bases between. In nucleotides, the CDR3 is TGTGCCAGCAGCGGGAGGGACAGAGGATCCTACGAGCAGTACTTC. Its translation is CASSGRDRGSYEQYF.

The chain employs TRBV4-1 and TRBJ1-1, with D perhaps TRBD1 (5 bases). Germline lookup yields CDR1 MGHRA and CDR2 YSYEKL. Trimming took off 0 bases at V and 8 bases at J, with 13 bases between the two ends. This CDR3 spans 14 amino acids. CDR3 in DNA: TGCGCCAGCAGCCAAGAGACAGCCACCAAAGAAGCTTTCTTT. The encoded protein is CASSQETATKEAFF.

J is TRBJ1-2 and V is TRBV5-1, with 9 positions matching TRBD1. The CDR3 is 15 amino acids. After removal of 2 bases from V and 8 bases from J, the junction contained 10 bases not matched to a gene. Germline V CDR1 and CDR2: SGHRS, YFSETQ. CDR3 protein: CASSLSGQGERGYTF. For the CDR3, the DNA is TGCGCCAGCAGCTTATCGGGACAGGGAGAAAGAGGCTACACCTTC.

The rearrangement links TRBV3-1 (or the pseudogene TRBV3-2) to TRBJ2-7; TRBD2 agrees at 8 bases. After removal of 10 bases from V and 5 bases from J, the junction contained 7 bases not matched to a gene. The CDR3 spans 12 residues. Germline assignment: CDR1 LGHDT and CDR2 YNNKEL (reference sequence). CDR3 amino acids: CATAGLGNEQYF. Here the CDR3 DNA reads TGTGCCACCGCGGGACTAGGTAACGAGCAGTACTTC.

Written as DNA, the CDR3 is TGTGCCAGCAGCCGGAACAGGGGGCCCTATGGCTACACCTTC. It yields the protein CASSRNRGPYGYTF. The rearrangement joins TRBV6-5 to TRBJ1-2; 9 bases fit TRBD1. The CDR3 totals 14 residues. Germline CDR1 is MNHEY and CDR2 is SVGAGI. Germline trimming cut 6 bases from V and 4 bases from J; bases unmatched to any gene: 6.

The chain uses TRBV9 and TRBJ2-3, with D perhaps matching TRBD1 or TRBD2 (6 bases each). The CDR3 is made up of 15 amino acids. The V gene's germline CDR1 is SGDLS and CDR2 YYNGEE. V dropped 0 bases and J dropped 3 bases, with 11 bases sitting between them. CDR3 in DNA: TGTGCCAGCAGCGTAGGGGGGGCTGTTACAGATACGCAGTATTTT. It specifies CASSVGGAVTDTQYF.

CDR3 in DNA: TGCGCCAGCAGCCCCGGGACTAGCGGATACAATGAGCAGTTCTTC. Protein: CASSPGTSGYNEQFF. V and J are TRBV5-1 and TRBJ2-1; the match to TRBD2 covers 11 bases. The V gene end was trimmed by 4 bases and the J gene end by 4 bases; junction bases not matched to a gene: 4. The CDR3 loop spans 15 amino acids. Per germline, CDR1 SGHRS and CDR2 YFSETQ.

The J gene is TRBJ1-1, the V gene TRBV5-1; the match to TRBD1 covers 9 bases. CDR1 is SGHRS and CDR2 is YFSETQ in the germline V gene. The CDR3 contains 16 residues. The J segment lost 0 bases and the V segment lost 4 bases, leaving 7 bases of the junction unmatched. DNA of the CDR3: TGCGCCAGCAGCAAATTACAGGGGGCAATGAACACTGAAGCTTTCTTT. Translated: CASSKLQGAMNTEAFF.

The chain links TRBV5-1 to TRBJ1-2; unclear D gene. This CDR3 has 15 amino acids. Germline V gene data show CDR1 as SGHRS and CDR2 as YFSETQ. Deletions cut 4 bases from V and 3 bases from J, with 16 bases between. The CDR3 is CASSPGERSDYGYTF. CDR3 nucleotide sequence: TGCGCCAGCAGCCCTGGTGAGAGGTCGGACTATGGCTACACCTTC.

The chain combines TRBV2 with TRBJ1-1; D ambiguous. The V end lost 7 bases, the J end lost 2 bases, and 14 bases lay between the germline ends. The CDR3 consists of 14 residues. Per the germline V gene, CDR1 is SNHLY and CDR2 is FYNNEI. CDR3 in amino acids: CASTRNGENTEAFF. The CDR3 nucleotides read TGTGCCAGCACCCGTAACGGCGAAAACACTGAAGCTTTCTTT.

V gene TRBV27 combines with J gene TRBJ2-2; D not certain. Trimming cost V 4 bases and J 5 bases, with 14 bases left between them. The CDR3 consists of 15 residues. In germline, CDR1 is MNHEY, CDR2 SMNVEV (reference sequence). DNA for the CDR3: TGTGCCAGCAGTTGGGATAGGGTGGGGACCGGGGAGCTGTTTTTT. As protein: CASSWDRVGTGELFF.

This clone was picked up one time. The chain recombines TRBV10-1 with TRBJ2-1; 9 bases map to TRBD2. Germline V lookup: CDR1 WNHNN, CDR2 SYGVQD (reference sequence). The J segment lost 9 bases and the V segment lost 5 bases, leaving 8 bases of the junction unmatched. The CDR3 has 14 amino acids. CDR3 coding DNA: TGCGCCAGCAGTAGCGGGGGGTTCGTCGGTGAGCAGTTCTTC. Its translation: CASSSGGFVGEQFF.

This chain connects TRBV7-8 to TRBJ1-3; D may be TRBD1 (5 bases). The germline gives CDR1 SGHVS, CDR2 FQNEAQ. The CDR3 spans 15 residues. V lost 3 bases and J 1 base, leaving 10 bases between the germline ends. CDR3 sequence: CASSFRGASGNTIYF. As DNA, the CDR3 is TGTGCCAGCAGCTTTCGAGGGGCATCTGGAAACACCATATATTTT.

V and J are TRBV6-1 and TRBJ1-2; D might be TRBD1 (5 bases). The germline gives CDR1 MNHNS, CDR2 SASEGT. The CDR3 length is 14 residues. Trimming cost V 5 bases and J 5 bases, with 15 bases left between them. CDR3 in DNA: TGTGCCAGCAGTCCCCAGGGAGGGGAGTATGGCTACACCTTC. It codes for CASSPQGGEYGYTF.

The J gene is TRBJ2-1, the V gene TRBV6-5; D might be TRBD2 (7 bases). The CDR3 loop spans 13 amino acids. Germline loops: CDR1 MNHEY, CDR2 SVGAGI. V was trimmed by 7 bases and J by 8 bases, leaving 15 bases between them. The CDR3 DNA reads as TGTGCCAGCAAGGGGGGGGGCCTCTATGAGCAGTTCTTC. Translation gives CASKGGGLYEQFF.

The CDR3 region has the DNA TGTGCCAGTAGTATGTATACCGGGACAGGGTCCTACGAGCAGTACTTC. It is translated as CASSMYTGTGSYEQYF. This chain links TRBV19 with TRBJ2-7; 9 positions match TRBD1. V was pared by 3 bases and J by 1 base, with 7 bases of the junction left unmatched. The germline V gene encodes CDR1 LNHDA and CDR2 SQIVND (reference sequence). The CDR3 loop spans 16 amino acids.

The chain joins TRBV6-6 to TRBJ2-7; 12 bases align to TRBD1. The CDR3 length is 16 residues. The V and J ends lost 5 bases and 5 bases, in that order; junction bases with no gene match: 10. CDR1 and CDR2 from the germline V gene are MNHNY and SVGAGI (reference sequence). The CDR3 DNA reads as TGTGCCAGCAGTACCCGGGACAGGGGGCGCGGAAACGAGCAGTACTTC. Translating it yields CASSTRDRGRGNEQYF.

V usage is TRBV4-1 and J usage is TRBJ2-7; D is unresolved. The CDR3 length is 14 residues. The germline V gene encodes CDR1 MGHRA and CDR2 YSYEKL. Trimming removed 0 bases at V and 3 bases at J, with 9 bases between. The CDR3 nucleotides read TGCGCCAGCAGCCAAGATTCCCCCGGCTACGAGCAGTACTTC. Translating gives CASSQDSPGYEQYF.

This chain connects TRBV19 to TRBJ1-4; D unresolved. The ends were cut back, 6 bases at V and 0 bases at J, with 17 bases in the middle. Looked up from germline, CDR1 is LNHDA and CDR2 is SQIVND (reference sequence). CDR3 length: 17 amino acids. CDR3 in amino acids: CASRQQGRSTTNEKLFF. In DNA, the CDR3 is TGTGCCAGTAGACAACAAGGCAGGAGCACAACTAATGAAAAACTGTTTTTT.

The chain combines TRBV2 with TRBJ2-1, with TRBD2 matching over 8 bases. The CDR3 sequence is 14 residues long. V lost 7 bases to trimming and J lost 3 bases; unmatched junction nucleotides: 5. In germline, CDR1 is SNHLY, CDR2 FYNNEI. The chain's CDR3 is CASIYGGGYNEQFF. In DNA, the CDR3 is TGTGCCAGCATCTACGGGGGGGGCTACAATGAGCAGTTCTTC.

This clone is a singleton in its sample. J is TRBJ1-5 and V is TRBV6-1; 9 bases align to TRBD1. The CDR3 length is 20 residues. J lost 4 bases, V lost 4 bases, and 20 bases had no gene match. Germline CDR1 MNHNS, CDR2 SASEGT. CDR3 sequence: CASSALGDRAKLGENQPQHF. CDR3 nucleotide sequence: TGTGCCAGCAGTGCGTTGGGGGACAGGGCCAAACTCGGCGAAAATCAGCCCCAGCATTTT.

The chain uses TRBV18 and TRBJ1-5; D is perhaps TRBD1 (5 bases). The ends were cut back, 6 bases at V and 2 bases at J, with 14 bases in the middle. The CDR3 consists of 15 residues. Germline-derived CDR1 and CDR2 are KGHSH and LQKENI. CDR3 nucleotides: TGTGCCAGCTCTCCCTTTGGGGGTCGCAATCAGCCCCAGCATTTT. This gives the protein CASSPFGGRNQPQHF.

The chain has TRBV27 and TRBJ1-2, with D maybe TRBD1 (6 bases). The CDR3 is made up of 14 amino acids. The V gene lost 5 bases and the J gene lost 6 bases, with 16 bases spanning the gap. Germline-derived CDR1 and CDR2 are MNHEY and SMNVEV (reference sequence). The CDR3 nucleotides read TGTGCCAGCAGTCCAACCTCCACAGGGAATGGCTACACCTTC. Residues: CASSPTSTGNGYTF.

This chain connects TRBV6-6 to TRBJ2-5, with D hard to call. V lost 0 bases and J lost 13, with 12 bases in between. Germline V gene lookup returns CDR1 MNHNY and CDR2 SVGAGI (reference sequence). CDR3 length: 12 residues. CDR3 sequence reads: CASSYSGHYVYF. The CDR3 DNA reads as TGTGCCAGCAGTTACTCAGGGCATTACGTGTACTTC.

The chain is built from TRBV7-2 and TRBJ1-4; D is ambiguous. The CDR3 extends over 15 amino acids. V was pared by 5 bases and J by 6 bases, with 16 bases between. The germline gives CDR1 SGHTA, CDR2 FQGNSA. The CDR3 DNA follows: TGTGCCAGCAGCGTGTTACCAAGGGTGGATGAAAAACTGTTTTTT. Translating it yields CASSVLPRVDEKLFF.

This chain joins TRBV6-5 and TRBJ1-2; D is uncertain. CDR1 MNHEY and CDR2 SVGAGI come from the germline V gene. The CDR3 covers 14 residues. The V and J ends lost 7 bases and 3 bases respectively, with 15 bases between them. The CDR3 loop reads CASKVRGRDYGYTF. In nucleotides, the CDR3 is TGTGCCAGCAAGGTTCGGGGAAGGGACTATGGCTACACCTTC.

The chain joins TRBV4-2 to TRBJ1-1; 8 bases match TRBD1. The CDR3 totals 23 residues. V dropped 2 bases and J dropped 1; count of bases not matched to a gene: 27. Germline V gene data show CDR1 as LGHNA and CDR2 as YNFKEQ. CDR3 region: CASSQRTLDRVFFFPLRNTEAFF. Here the CDR3 DNA reads TGTGCCAGCAGCCAACGGACGTTGGACAGGGTTTTCTTCTTTCCCCTGCGGAACACTGAAGCTTTCTTT.